The 24 T cell receptor beta chains in this list originate from one sample, sequenced in a study of T cell responses to AZD1222 COVID-19 vaccine. Measured with immunoSEQ multiplex PCR; TCRdb has only the in-frame clones, and not every one. The sample lists fewer than 150,000 clones; approximately 88% were seen once. This material consisted of peripheral blood, taken 28 days after the second AZD1222 dose. These receptors were collected from an adult who received the AZD1222 COVID-19 vaccine.

The chain uses TRBV4-3 and TRBJ2-2; D ambiguous. The CDR3 contains 16 residues. Germline V lookup: CDR1 LGHNA, CDR2 YSLEER. V dropped 0 bases and J dropped 4 bases, with 12 bases sitting between them. The CDR3 bases are TGCGCCAGCAGCCAAGATGGGCTCGTGGGCACCGGGGAGCTGTTTTTT. It encodes CASSQDGLVGTGELFF.

This sequence joins TRBV5-6 and TRBJ1-2; 10 bases agree with TRBD1. The V gene's germline CDR1 is SGHDT and CDR2 YYEEEE. V dropped 5 bases and J dropped 2; count of bases not matched to a gene: 3. CDR3 size: 14 residues. DNA for the CDR3: TGTGCCAGCAGTCCGGGACAGGGGAACTATGGCTACACCTTC. Translated, it gives CASSPGQGNYGYTF.

V is TRBV5-1 and J is TRBJ1-4, with 8 bases fitting TRBD1. The germline V gene has CDR1 SGHRS and CDR2 YFSETQ. With 3 bases clipped from V and 8 bases from J, the junction kept 9 bases outside the gene matches. CDR3 length: 15 amino acids. CDR3 coding DNA: TGCGCCAGCAGCTACAATGGACAGGGAGCAGAAAAACTGTTTTTT. It encodes CASSYNGQGAEKLFF.

The CDR3 nucleotides are TGTGCCAGCAGCGTAGTCGGGACAGGGACCTATGGCTACACCTTC. Translating gives CASSVVGTGTYGYTF. This chain connects TRBV9 to TRBJ1-2; 9 nucleotides line up with TRBD1. The CDR3 is made up of 15 amino acids. V gave up 0 bases and J gave up 4 bases; unmatched junction bases: 4. CDR1 and CDR2 (germline): SGDLS, YYNGEE.

The chain couples TRBV27 to TRBJ1-6, with unresolved D. V lost 5 bases to trimming and J lost 8 bases, with 10 bases between them. Germline V gene data show CDR1 as MNHEY and CDR2 as SMNVEV (reference sequence). This CDR3 region has 13 residues. CDR3 in DNA: TGTGCCAGCAGTCCACGGATGGATTCACCCCTCCACTTT. Translated: CASSPRMDSPLHF.

This clone was detected only a few times. The rearrangement joins TRBV7-7 to TRBJ2-1; D unresolved. The ends were cut back, 5 bases at V and 0 bases at J, with 11 bases in the middle. The CDR3 is 15 residues long. CDR1 and CDR2 from the germline V gene are SSHAT and FNYEAQ (reference sequence). CDR3 sequence (DNA): TGTGCCAGCAGCCCGAGTAGGAGCTCCTACAATGAGCAGTTCTTC. This sequence encodes CASSPSRSSYNEQFF.

The chain links TRBV7-2 to TRBJ1-1; maybe TRBD1 (5 bases). V lost 3 bases and J 4 bases, leaving 9 bases between the germline ends. This CDR3 comprises 13 residues. Germline V lookup: CDR1 SGHTA, CDR2 FQGNSA. The CDR3 DNA reads as TGTGCCAGCAGCTTGGACGGGACCACTGAAGCTTTCTTT. It yields the protein CASSLDGTTEAFF.

The chain uses TRBV4-1 and TRBJ2-3, with D hard to call. This CDR3 is 16 amino acids long. V was shortened by 4 bases and J by 6 bases, with 20 bases between the two germline ends. Germline V gives CDR1 MGHRA, CDR2 YSYEKL. CDR3 DNA: TGCGCCAGCAGCCCGTACAGCGTCCTTACCGGGGATACGCAGTATTTT. Protein sequence: CASSPYSVLTGDTQYF.

On this clone itself: Relative to the germline gene, one junction end is altered; a read error may explain this. V gene TRBV7-2 combines with J gene TRBJ2-5; 10 bases align to TRBD2. Germline V lookup: CDR1 SGHTA, CDR2 FQGNSA. This CDR3 has 14 residues. This CDR3 reads CASSIAGGVETQYF. In DNA form, the CDR3 reads TGTGCCAGCAGCATAGCGGGGGGTGTGGAGACCCAGTACTTC.

V gene TRBV28 combines with J gene TRBJ2-1, with 11 bases fitting TRBD2. Germline trimming cut 10 bases from V and 6 bases from J; bases unmatched to any gene: 5. This CDR3 is built from 13 residues. The germline V gene encodes CDR1 MDHEN and CDR2 SYDVKM. Here the CDR3 reads CATNSGGGNEQFF. For the CDR3, the DNA is TGTGCCACCAATAGCGGGGGGGGCAATGAGCAGTTCTTC.

The CDR3 coding sequence is TGTGCCAGCAGCTTCCGAACACCGTTGGATACGCAGTATTTT. Protein sequence: CASSFRTPLDTQYF. V gene TRBV5-6 combines with J gene TRBJ2-3, with D unclear. Germline V CDR1 and CDR2: SGHDT, YYEEEE. Trimming took 2 bases from V and 6 from J, leaving 13 bases between them. The CDR3 has 14 amino acids.

This sequence joins TRBV6-5 and TRBJ1-1; D is ambiguous. Germline values: CDR1 MNHEY, CDR2 SVGAGI. This CDR3 is built from 13 residues. V lost 2 bases and J lost 5, with 9 bases in between. The CDR3 here is CASSYTRDTEAFF. The CDR3 region has the DNA TGTGCCAGCAGTTACACCCGGGATACTGAAGCTTTCTTT.

V is TRBV6-1 and J is TRBJ2-2; D perhaps matches TRBD2 (5 bases). The CDR3 extends over 15 amino acids. Per germline, CDR1 MNHNS and CDR2 SASEGT. The V and J ends lost 0 bases and 13 bases respectively, with 18 bases between them. For the CDR3, the DNA is TGTGCCAGCAGTGAAGCTGTTGGTAGCGCGGGTGTGCTGTTTTTT. It specifies CASSEAVGSAGVLFF.

The J gene is TRBJ1-6, the V gene TRBV19; D is unclear. CDR1 is LNHDA and CDR2 is SQIVND in the germline V gene (reference sequence). With 5 bases removed from V and 9 bases from J, the gap between germline ends came to 11 bases. The CDR3 spans 13 residues. CDR3 in amino acids: CASSPVEGSPLHF. The CDR3 bases are TGTGCCAGTAGTCCCGTTGAGGGTTCACCCCTCCACTTT.

CDR3 DNA: TGCGCCAGCAGCCAAGGAGACAGGGGAGGTGAAAAACTGTTTTTT. This codes for CASSQGDRGGEKLFF. V usage is TRBV4-1 and J usage is TRBJ1-4, with 8 bases lining up with TRBD1. The CDR3 has 15 residues. Germline CDR1 is MGHRA and CDR2 is YSYEKL. J gave up 7 bases and V 1 base, and 5 bases lay outside the gene matches.

This rearrangement joins TRBV18 to TRBJ2-3; D gene uncertain. This CDR3 contains 14 residues. CDR1 is KGHSH, CDR2 LQKENI, per germline. V was pared by 6 bases and J by 6 bases, with 16 bases between. CDR3 sequence: CASSTTTGGDTQYF. CDR3 in DNA: TGTGCCAGCTCTACCACAACGGGTGGGGATACGCAGTATTTT.

The chain carries TRBV7-9 and TRBJ2-7; weak D call: TRBD1 (6 bases). Germline V gene data show CDR1 as SEHNR and CDR2 as FQNEAQ (reference sequence). V lost 5 bases, J lost 3 bases, and 17 bases lay in between. This CDR3 has 15 residues. Here the CDR3 DNA reads TGTGCCAGCAGCCGGACAGCCCTAAGGGTCTACGAGCAGTACTTC. It translates to CASSRTALRVYEQYF.

This chain uses TRBV24-1 with TRBJ2-2; D unclear. V lost 4 bases and J lost 1, with 3 bases in between. Germline CDR1 is KGHDR and CDR2 is SFDVKD. The CDR3 extends over 13 amino acids. CDR3: CATSEGNTGELFF. CDR3 sequence (DNA): TGTGCCACCAGTGAGGGGAACACCGGGGAGCTGTTTTTT.

This clone was seen a handful of times. The chain joins TRBV10-3 to TRBJ1-6; no definite D call. The V end was cut by 1 base, the J end by 8 bases, with 12 bases between. This CDR3 spans 15 amino acids. Germline-derived CDR1 and CDR2 are ENHRY and SYGVKD. In DNA form, the CDR3 reads TGTGCCATCAGTGAGTTTAACCCACCCGATTCACCCCTCCACTTT. Translating it yields CAISEFNPPDSPLHF.

This clone has a handful of counts. V is TRBV5-1 and J is TRBJ1-2, with TRBD1 matching 7 bases. CDR3 size: 15 residues. Germline CDR1 SGHRS, CDR2 YFSETQ. The ends lost 7 bases at V and 4 bases at J; junction bases unmatched: 13. CDR3 DNA sequence: TGCGCCAGCGGACCCGGGACAGCGAATATCTATGGCTACACCTTC. Amino acid sequence: CASGPGTANIYGYTF.

Only one count was recorded for this clone. The chain is built from TRBV2 and TRBJ2-3; a possible D gene is TRBD2 (5 bases). The CDR3 runs 14 residues. The germline V gene has CDR1 SNHLY and CDR2 FYNNEI. V was clipped by 5 bases and J by 2 bases, with 11 bases between them. The CDR3 DNA is TGTGCCAGCAGTCCGGGGAGCCTCACAGATACGCAGTATTTT. Translated: CASSPGSLTDTQYF.

The chain uses TRBV19 and TRBJ1-5, with 9 bases lining up with TRBD1. Trimming took 4 bases from V and 7 from J; bases not matched to a gene: 5. The CDR3 runs to 14 residues. Germline-derived CDR1 and CDR2 are LNHDA and SQIVND (reference sequence). The CDR3 bases are TGTGCCAGTAGTAGGGGACAGGGAGGCCAGCCCCAGCATTTT. Residues: CASSRGQGGQPQHF.

This chain connects TRBV6-1 to TRBJ2-7; 10 bases agree with TRBD1. The germline CDR1 and CDR2 sequences are MNHNS and SASEGT. The CDR3 loop spans 15 amino acids. V lost 1 base, J lost 0 bases, and 0 bases stayed unmatched. CDR3 loop: CASSEGTGGSYEQYF. The CDR3 DNA reads as TGTGCCAGCAGTGAAGGGACAGGGGGCTCCTACGAGCAGTACTTC.

In its sample, this clone was seen a few times. The chain is built from TRBV7-2 and TRBJ1-2; the D gene is possibly TRBD1 (6 bases). The V gene lost 5 bases and the J gene lost 7 bases, with 14 bases spanning the gap. Germline V CDR1 and CDR2: SGHTA, FQGNSA. The CDR3 runs to 13 residues. CDR3 nucleotide sequence: TGTGCCAGCAGCGTCACTACAGGGAGTGGCTACACCTTC. Amino acids: CASSVTTGSGYTF. The complete variable domain, with remaining parts taken from reference TRBV7-2 and TRBJ1-2, reads GAGVSQSPSNKVTEKGKDVELRCDPISGHTALYWYRQSLGQGLEFLIYFQGNSAPDKSGLPSDRFSAERTGGSVSTLTIQRTQQEDSAVYLCASSVTTGSGYTFGSGTRLTVV.